A selection of T cell receptor beta chains follows, all from one sample in a study of blood T cell repertoires in COVID-19. Data came from immunoSEQ multiplex PCR; TCRdb stores just in-frame clones and leaves some out. The sample has 200,000 or so clones; roughly 79% are singletons. Source material: peripheral blood. The receptors were gathered from a man between 60 and 70 years old with active or convalescent COVID-19. CDR3s include the opening cysteine and the closing phenylalanine or tryptophan. The D gene is left open where the match is weak. Not every row has a clone size; where given, it reads once, few, many or a size class.

TRBJ2-3 TRBV7-2 few TRBD2 TGTGCCAGCAGCTTGAGCGGGAGTGTGTATTTT CASSLSGSVYF
TRBJ2-7 TRBV28 - - TGTGCCAGCAGTTCCTCCGCCTTACAAGGAGCAGGGGACTACGAGCAGTACTTC CASSSSALQGAGDYEQYF
TRBJ2-1 TRBV5-6 - TRBD2 TGTGCCAGCAGCTGGGGACTAGCGGGAGTGTCCCATGAGCAGTTCTTC CASSWGLAGVSHEQFF
TRBJ1-2 TRBV12-3/TRBV12-4 - TRBD1 TGTGCCAGCAGTTACCAGGGGGCTTTTGGCTACACCTTC CASSYQGAFGYTF
TRBJ2-1 TRBV5-1 - - TGCGCCAGCAGCGAGGTTAGCTCCTACAATGAGCAGTTCTTC CASSEVSSYNEQFF
TRBJ2-3 TRBV5-6 many - TGTGCCAGCGCCATTGGGGCGGGACTCACAGATACGCAGTATTTT CASAIGAGLTDTQYF
TRBJ2-5 TRBV7-3 - TRBD2 TGTGCCAGCAGCTACGGCCGGGGGGGTACCCAAGAGACCCAGTACTTC CASSYGRGGTQETQYF
TRBJ2-1 TRBV11-3 - TRBD1 TGTGCCAGCAGTTCCGGGACAGGGGGTTACAATGAGCAGTTCTTC CASSSGTGGYNEQFF
TRBJ1-5 TRBV30 once - TGTGCCTGGAGTGTACTGAGAAATCAGCCCCAGCATTTT CAWSVLRNQPQHF
TRBJ2-3 TRBV7-2 - - TGTGCCAGCAGCTTGGGGTTACTAGCACAGGGCACAGATACGCAGTATTTT CASSLGLLAQGTDTQYF
TRBJ2-1 TRBV30 - TRBD2 TGTGCCTGGAGTGCCGGGACTAGTTCGTTGAATGAGCAGTTCTTC CAWSAGTSSLNEQFF
TRBJ1-2 TRBV6-5 - - TGTGCCAGCAGTCTAGCACTGAACTATGGCTACACCTTC CASSLALNYGYTF
TRBJ1-5 TRBV19 - TRBD1 TGTGCCAGTACCACCACCACTGGACAGGGTGGCCAGCCCCAGCATTTT CASTTTTGQGGQPQHF
TRBJ2-5 TRBV3-1/TRBV3-2 - - TGTGCCAGTTGGACTATGGAGGAAGAGACCCAGTACTTC CASWTMEEETQYF
TRBJ2-1 TRBV7-2 - TRBD2 TGTGCCAGCAGCTCTGCTAGCGGCAGTGAGCAGTTCTTC CASSSASGSEQFF
TRBJ2-7 TRBV29-1 - - TGCAGCGTTGAACTCCTGAGGGGGGGACGCGCGCAGTACTTC CSVELLRGGRAQYF
TRBJ2-3 TRBV6-4 - - TGTGCCAGTACGAAGGGCGGACACTCCACAGATACGCAGTATTTT CASTKGGHSTDTQYF
TRBJ2-5 TRBV18 - TRBD2 TGTGCCAGCTCGCGTAGCGGGAGCTTCCAAGAGACCCAGTACTTC CASSRSGSFQETQYF
TRBJ2-7 TRBV3-1/TRBV3-2 - TRBD1 TGTGCCAGCAGCCATGGACAGGGTCTTAACTACGAGCAGTACTTC CASSHGQGLNYEQYF
TRBJ2-5 TRBV6-5 - TRBD1 TGTGCCAGCAGTTACGCCGCGGGGACAGGGGGAGAGACCCAGTACTTC CASSYAAGTGGETQYF
TRBJ2-7 TRBV10-1 once TRBD1 TGCGCCAGCAGTACCGGGACAGGGAATTCCGAGCAGTACTTC CASSTGTGNSEQYF
TRBJ1-6 TRBV30 - TRBD1 TGTGCCTGGAGTCCCGTCGGGGACAGGGGACTATCTTCACCCCTCCACTTT CAWSPVGDRGLSSPLHF
TRBJ2-7 TRBV7-8 once - TGTGCCAGCGCCCCCGACATCTCCTACGAGCAGTACTTC CASAPDISYEQYF
TRBJ2-7 TRBV2 - - TGTGCCAGCAGTGATTTGGGGCTCTACTTC CASSDLGLYF
TRBJ2-5 TRBV5-6 - - TGTGCCAGCAGCTTGGGGCAGGGGCTGCAGACCCAGTACTTC CASSLGQGLQTQYF
TRBJ1-1 TRBV20-1 - - TGCAGTGCTAGTTCGGGGGTTGGAACTGAAGCTTTCTTT CSASSGVGTEAFF
TRBJ2-7 TRBV4-2 - - TGTGCCAGCAGCCAAGATCGGAGGGGGCCCTCCTCCTACGAGCAGTACTTC CASSQDRRGPSSYEQYF
TRBJ2-7 TRBV3-1/TRBV3-2 - - TGTGCCAGCACCCTAAGAAGCGGCTACGAGCAGTACTTC CASTLRSGYEQYF
TRBJ2-7 TRBV5-1 - - TGCGCCAGCAGCGGACCAAGGGGGGGGATCTACGAGCAGTACTTC CASSGPRGGIYEQYF
TRBJ2-4 TRBV19 - TRBD1 TGTGCCAGTAGGAACAGGGGGCCCCGAAACATTCAGTACTTC CASRNRGPRNIQYF
TRBJ2-7 TRBV10-3 - TRBD1 TGTGCCATCAGTGCAGGGGGGACAGGGGGACACGAGCAGTACTTC CAISAGGTGGHEQYF
TRBJ1-6 TRBV15 - TRBD1 TGTGCCACCAGCAGAGATCGCCTCGGACAGGGGCATTCACCCCTCCACTTT CATSRDRLGQGHSPLHF
TRBJ1-5 TRBV5-1 - TRBD1 TGCGCCAGCAGCTGGGGACAGGGCCGGGGGCCCCAGCATTTT CASSWGQGRGPQHF
TRBJ2-2 TRBV7-2 - TRBD1 TGTGCCAGCAGTTTCCGACAGGGGTACACCGGGGAGCTGTTTTTT CASSFRQGYTGELFF
TRBJ1-2 TRBV30 - TRBD1 TGTGCCTGGAGTGTACCGGGACAGAGGTCTCTTCGCTATGGCTACACCTTC CAWSVPGQRSLRYGYTF
TRBJ1-4 TRBV6-2/TRBV6-3 - TRBD1 TGTGCCAGCAGTTACCGGCAGGGGGGAGCCCGAACAGAAAAACTGTTTTTT CASSYRQGGARTEKLFF
TRBJ1-4 TRBV6-2/TRBV6-3 - TRBD1 TGTGCCAGCGGCCGGGACAGGGGGTCTACGGCTAATGAAAAACTGTTTTTT CASGRDRGSTANEKLFF
TRBJ2-5 TRBV7-7 - - TGTGCCAGCAGCTTAGACGGTGGGGCAGCCCAAGAGACCCAGTACTTC CASSLDGGAAQETQYF
TRBJ1-1 TRBV21-1 - - TGTGCCAGCAGCAAGGGGGGACAGGGGGAAAGTGAAGCTTTCTTT CASSKGGQGESEAFF
TRBJ2-3 TRBV7-2 - TRBD1 TGTGCCAGCAGAGGGACAGGGAGTGTAGATACGCAGTATTTT CASRGTGSVDTQYF
TRBJ2-2 TRBV3-1/TRBV3-2 - - TGTGCCAGCAGCCCCCTATCGGGAAGCGGATTCACCGGGGAGCTGTTTTTT CASSPLSGSGFTGELFF
TRBJ2-6 TRBV10-3 - TRBD2 TGTGCCATCAAGCTAGCGGGAGGGCCGAATGGGGCCAACGTCCTGACTTTC CAIKLAGGPNGANVLTF
TRBJ1-6 TRBV7-8 - TRBD1 TGTGCCAGCAGCTTAAACAGGGGAGAATCACCCCTCCACTTT CASSLNRGESPLHF
TRBJ1-6 TRBV7-9 - TRBD1 TGTGCCAGCAGCTTAGGAGGCAGCCAGGGGGGTTCACCCCTCCACTTT CASSLGGSQGGSPLHF
TRBJ2-1 TRBV20-1 few - TGCAGTGCTCCTCGACTAGATGAGCAGTTCTTC CSAPRLDEQFF
TRBJ2-3 TRBV29-1 - - TGCAGCGTTGAAGCGGCGGGGCGGCAGTATTTT CSVEAAGRQYF
TRBJ2-2 TRBV2 - - TGTGCCAGCAGTGCATTGGACAGTGCCGGGGAGCTGTTTTTT CASSALDSAGELFF
TRBJ2-5 TRBV7-2 - TRBD2 TGTGCCAGCAGCTTAGTGTTGGGACTAGCGGGGAGAGGGGAGACCCAGTACTTC CASSLVLGLAGRGETQYF
TRBJ2-2 TRBV28 few - TGTGCCAGCAGGAGGGGGATCACCGGGGAGCTGTTTTTT CASRRGITGELFF
TRBJ1-5 TRBV15 - - TGTGCCACCGCCGGGGGTGGCAATCAGCCCCAGCATTTT CATAGGGNQPQHF
TRBJ1-2 TRBV7-2 - TRBD1 TGTGCCAGCAGCTTAGGGGACAGCGTCGACTATGGCTACACCTTC CASSLGDSVDYGYTF
TRBJ1-3 TRBV29-1 few - TGCAGCGTTCCAGGGTTAGGAAACACCATATATTTT CSVPGLGNTIYF
TRBJ2-7 TRBV9 - - TGTGCCAGCAGCGTAGGGGGCGAGAGCTCCTACGAGCAGTACTTC CASSVGGESSYEQYF
TRBJ2-7 TRBV4-1 - TRBD1 TGCGCCAGCAGCCAAGGGGGGACAGGGGTTTGGTACGAGCAGTACTTC CASSQGGTGVWYEQYF
TRBJ2-7 TRBV7-9 once - TGTGCCAGCAGCTTCCGGGACAACTACGAGCAGTACTTC CASSFRDNYEQYF
TRBJ1-3 TRBV28 - - TGTGCCAGCAGTTTAGCGTCGGTAGGAAACACCATATATTTT CASSLASVGNTIYF